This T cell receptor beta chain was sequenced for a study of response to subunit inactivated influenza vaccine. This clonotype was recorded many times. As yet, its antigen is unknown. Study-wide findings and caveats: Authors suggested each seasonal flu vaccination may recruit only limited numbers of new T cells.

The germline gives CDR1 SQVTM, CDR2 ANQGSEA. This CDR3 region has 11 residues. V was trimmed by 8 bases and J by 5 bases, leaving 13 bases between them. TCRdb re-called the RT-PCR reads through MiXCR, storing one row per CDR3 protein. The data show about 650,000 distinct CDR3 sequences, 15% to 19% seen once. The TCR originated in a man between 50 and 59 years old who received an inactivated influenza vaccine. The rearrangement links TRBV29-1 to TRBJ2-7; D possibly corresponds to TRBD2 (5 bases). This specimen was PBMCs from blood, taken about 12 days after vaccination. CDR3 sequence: CSSRDNNEQYF. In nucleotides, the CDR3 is TGCAGCTCCCGGGATAACAACGAGCAGTACTTC.